A selection of T cell receptor beta chains follows, all from one sample in a study of beta chain features in type 1 diabetes. Clones were sequenced by immunoSEQ multiplex PCR, and TCRdb holds only the in-frame ones, with some missing. The data hold 970,000 or so clones, with 17% observed a single time. Source material: naive CD4+ T cells from blood. These receptors all come from a woman between 18 and 29 years old in good health. Each CDR3 is given with its conserved first and last residue.

v_gene: TRBV7-9
CDR3aa: CASRGRTYQETQYF

v_gene: TRBV4-3
CDR3aa: CASSRDSVGMGYGYTF

v_gene: TRBV19
CDR3aa: CASSPGRHEQYF

v_gene: TRBV15
CDR3aa: CATSRVGAGGREQYF

v_gene: TRBV21-1
CDR3aa: CASTGTVDEQFF

v_gene: TRBV28
CDR3aa: CASTSGPHNEQFF

v_gene: TRBV20-1
CDR3aa: CSAQGQETQYF

v_gene: TRBV18
CDR3aa: CASSRRLAGAAGELFF

v_gene: TRBV7-3
CDR3aa: CASSLAWGQGTRELFF

v_gene: TRBV9
CDR3aa: CASSVGFAGRDTQYF

v_gene: TRBV6-5
CDR3aa: CASSYGVGGREKLFF

v_gene: TRBV6-5
CDR3aa: CASSVIRTSEKLFF

v_gene: TRBV6-1
CDR3aa: CASSGLAGGNTDTQYF

v_gene: TRBV5-6
CDR3aa: CASSQRGTGNTEAFF

v_gene: TRBV5-1
CDR3aa: CASSLVTGNTGELFF

v_gene: TRBV5-6
CDR3aa: CASSPPPGGGYNEQFF

v_gene: TRBV28
CDR3aa: CASSLIAAGNTEAFF

v_gene: TRBV7-2
CDR3aa: CASSPGTGQYGYTF

v_gene: TRBV28
CDR3aa: CASSSRGSGRDYEQYF

v_gene: TRBV7-9
CDR3aa: CASSSKDYEQYF

v_gene: TRBV7-2
CDR3aa: CASSLGLAGGPEQFF

v_gene: TRBV7-2
CDR3aa: CASSDGTSGSNEQFF

v_gene: TRBV28
CDR3aa: CASSLGGYEQYF

v_gene: TRBV6-6
CDR3aa: CASSATNEKLFF

v_gene: TRBV7-8
CDR3aa: CASSFGTSSDEQYF

v_gene: TRBV7-8
CDR3aa: CASSRLRGSGAYNEQFF

v_gene: TRBV15
CDR3aa: CATSEGYEQYF

v_gene: TRBV4-3
CDR3aa: CASSPTPITGPGANVLTF

v_gene: TRBV6-5
CDR3aa: CASSYRGGETQYF

v_gene: TRBV5-1
CDR3aa: CASSPGLAGVELFF

v_gene: TRBV6-6
CDR3aa: CASSYRTTDTQYF

v_gene: TRBV4-2
CDR3aa: CASSQEEAGGTGSGNTIYF

v_gene: TRBV29-1
CDR3aa: CSVEGTGEEKLFF

v_gene: TRBV6-6
CDR3aa: CASSVGPMGKNIQYF

v_gene: TRBV29-1
CDR3aa: CSVGTGTSYEQYF

v_gene: TRBV6-6
CDR3aa: CASDRVGEKLFF

v_gene: TRBV7-3
CDR3aa: CASSLGVGDTDTQYF

v_gene: TRBV5-5
CDR3aa: CASSRGGPGYNEQFF

v_gene: TRBV29-1
CDR3aa: CSVAGNSYNEQFF

v_gene: TRBV7-2
CDR3aa: CASSTQGYEQYF

v_gene: TRBV7-9
CDR3aa: CASSSGQPGTDTQYF

v_gene: TRBV5-1
CDR3aa: CASRTSGMDTQYF

v_gene: TRBV28
CDR3aa: CASSLGVGYGYTF

v_gene: TRBV4-2
CDR3aa: CARHLAGVYQETQYF

v_gene: TRBV7-2
CDR3aa: CASSLVGFLYNEQFF